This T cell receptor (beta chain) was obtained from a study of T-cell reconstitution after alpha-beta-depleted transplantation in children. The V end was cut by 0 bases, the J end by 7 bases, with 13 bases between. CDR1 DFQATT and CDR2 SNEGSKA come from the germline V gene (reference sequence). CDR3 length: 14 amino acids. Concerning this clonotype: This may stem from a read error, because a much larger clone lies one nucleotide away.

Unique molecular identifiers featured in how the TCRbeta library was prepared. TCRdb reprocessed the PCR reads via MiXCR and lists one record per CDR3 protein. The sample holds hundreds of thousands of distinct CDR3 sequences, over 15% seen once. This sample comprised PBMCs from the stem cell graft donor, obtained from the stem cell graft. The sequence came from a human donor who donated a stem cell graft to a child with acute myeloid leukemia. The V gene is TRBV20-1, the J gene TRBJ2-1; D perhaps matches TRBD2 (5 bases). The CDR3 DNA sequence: TGCAGTGCTAGAGATATGAGGGTGCCAAATGAGCAGTTCTTC. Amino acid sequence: CSARDMRVPNEQFF.